The next 2 T cell receptor beta chains were all read from a single sample in a study of OX40 agonist ivuxolimab in advanced cancers. Measured with immunoSEQ multiplex PCR; TCRdb has only the in-frame clones, and not every one. Among about 86,000 clones listed, about 90% were seen once. The sequencing here drew on CD4+ or CD8+ T cells sorted from blood, taken in a trial of the OX40 agonist ivuxolimab. The origin of the receptors is an adult with an advanced solid tumor such as melanoma, head and neck, liver or kidney cancer.

This chain joins TRBV27 and TRBJ1-2; TRBD1 matches at 7 bases. This CDR3 spans 15 amino acids. J lost 2 bases, V lost 6 bases, and 9 bases had no gene match. In germline, CDR1 is MNHEY, CDR2 SMNVEV (reference sequence). CDR3 region: CASRNVGGPNYGYTF. CDR3 nucleotides: TGTGCCAGCAGAAATGTAGGGGGCCCGAACTATGGCTACACCTTC.

The V and J genes are TRBV7-3 and TRBJ2-1; no firm D call. The CDR3 sequence is 16 residues long. CDR1 is SGHTA and CDR2 is FQGTGA in the germline V gene. V was shortened by 1 base and J by 0 bases, with 10 bases between the two germline ends. Here the CDR3 DNA reads TGTGCCAGCAGCTTAATGTCAGGATTCTCCTACAATGAGCAGTTCTTC. Residues: CASSLMSGFSYNEQFF.